A selection of T cell receptor beta chains follows, all from one sample in a study of CXCR3-negative and CXCR3-positive naive CD8 T cells. TCRdb re-analyzed the 5' RACE reads; it lists each CDR3 protein once, without DNA. The sample table sets out about 130,000 distinct CDR3 sequences. Sequenced material: naive CXCR3- CD8+ T cells from blood. All receptors derive from a human donor in good health. Some clones in this sample may be carry-over from other donors' samples. The CDR3 runs from the conserved cysteine through the conserved F or W.

TRBV7-9,TRBJ1-1,CASSLTRTGSEAFF
TRBV28,TRBJ2-3,CASSLFSSGGADTQYF
TRBV15,TRBJ2-3,CATSTFPTDTQYF
TRBV7-9,TRBJ2-7,CASSFTGTGVSYEQYF
TRBV28,TRBJ2-5,CASSFSGEETQYF
TRBV7-9,TRBJ1-1,CASTGRQRNTEAFF
TRBV7-9,TRBJ2-7,CASKTPGQGYEQYF
TRBV6-4,TRBJ2-1,CASSVGDKGEQFF
TRBV14,TRBJ2-6,CASSLTAPGAGANVLTF
TRBV24-1,TRBJ2-1,CATSDSGTGILGNEQFF
TRBV25-1,TRBJ2-1,CASRKAAGFMVF
TRBV7-9,TRBJ2-6,CASSQTFSGANVLTF
TRBV7-2,TRBJ2-7,CASSAGTRGPYEQYF
TRBV2,TRBJ1-5,CASSEWQGENQPQHF
TRBV2,TRBJ2-1,CASMGQGYNEQFF
TRBV4-1,TRBJ2-1,CASSPLAGEGTNEQFF
TRBV9,TRBJ2-7,CASSHTPGPTQSYEQYF
TRBV29-1,TRBJ2-4,CSVDGQDENIQYF
TRBV25-1,TRBJ2-1,CASSGRGGEYNEQFF
TRBV24-1,TRBJ2-3,CATSEWVTDTQYF
TRBV30,TRBJ1-1,CAWRSALRQNTEAFF
TRBV30,TRBJ1-1,CAWSVPRDRGNTEAFF
TRBV10-3,TRBJ2-3,CAISESKDRGADTQYF
TRBV5-1,TRBJ2-7,CASSLGSYYEQYF
TRBV28,TRBJ2-3,CASEINGSPSTDTQYF
TRBV29-1,TRBJ2-7,CSVPPPWQGAYEQYF
TRBV7-3,TRBJ2-1,CASSLTDSDEQFF
TRBV29-1,TRBJ2-2,CTRSGTYTGELFF
TRBV20-1,TRBJ2-7,CSAHHPGRRSSYEQYF
TRBV25-1,TRBJ1-1,CASRDQNTEAFF
TRBV12-3/TRBV12-4,TRBJ1-1,CASSLAAYKDTEAFF
TRBV7-9,TRBJ1-1,CASRTVNTEAFF
TRBV15,TRBJ1-1,CATSRGTGTKWAEAFF
TRBV10-2,TRBJ2-1,CASSEAPGPYNEQLF
TRBV5-6,TRBJ2-7,CASSLYIHEQYF
TRBV11-2,TRBJ2-1,CASSSRLGGSYNEQFF
TRBV9,TRBJ1-1,CASSPGQSNTEAFF
TRBV3-1,TRBJ2-7,CASSQEWGALSYEQYF
TRBV29-1,TRBJ2-1,CSALGREDTNEQFF
TRBV6-9,TRBJ2-2,CAAAPGTGELFF
TRBV7-2,TRBJ2-5,CASRSRSGVGETQYF
TRBV5-6,TRBJ2-5,CASSLVRAGKTQYF
TRBV9,TRBJ2-3,CASRPFAGGPMDTQYF
TRBV12-3/TRBV12-4,TRBJ1-5,CASSKMTDADQPQHF
TRBV6-5,TRBJ2-1,CASSFTSGSLSEQFF
TRBV5-5,TRBJ1-2,CASSLAENYGYTF
TRBV12-3/TRBV12-4,TRBJ2-5,CASSFSLGSKDGETQYF
TRBV20-1,TRBJ2-7,CSAGTGVEQYF
TRBV3-1,TRBJ2-3,CASSVHSDLAGDTDTQYF
TRBV7-2,TRBJ2-3,CASSLGPGTSGVWGTDTQYF